One sample yielded the 19 T cell receptor beta chains listed below, sequenced in a study of blood T cells in healthy people across ages. A second PCR, run for roughly 7 to 12 cycles, used a sample-barcoded 5' primer plus a J-beta primer mix. TCRdb ran MiXCR on the 5' RACE reads and lists one entry per CDR3 protein. The sample lists more than 1,400,000 distinct CDR3 sequences; around 39% were seen once. Sequenced: blood. These TCRs come from a woman aged 18-35 years in good health.

This clonotype was counted between two and nine times. This chain uses TRBV10-3 with TRBJ1-2, with TRBD1 matching 8 bases. Germline V CDR1 and CDR2: ENHRY, SYGVKD. CDR3 length: 14 amino acids. Unmatched junction bases numbered 3, after V lost 2 bases and J lost 4 bases. The chain's CDR3 is CAISEDRGFYGYTF. The CDR3 nucleotides read TGTGCCATCAGTGAGGACAGGGGATTCTATGGCTACACCTTC.

This rearrangement joins TRBV29-1 to TRBJ2-5; possible D gene TRBD2, 7 bases. The CDR3 runs to 14 residues. Trimming removed 3 bases at V and 11 bases at J, with 22 bases between. In germline, CDR1 is SQVTM, CDR2 ANQGSEA. CDR3 residues: CSVDRGGLVNEQYF. DNA for the CDR3: TGCAGCGTTGATAGGGGGGGACTCGTCAATGAGCAGTACTTC.

The sample holds a few counts of this clonotype. This chain links TRBV5-1 with TRBJ2-7; 9 nucleotides match TRBD2. The germline CDR1 and CDR2 sequences are SGHRS and YFSETQ. The ends lost 4 bases at V and 3 bases at J; junction bases unmatched: 14. The CDR3 totals 17 residues. The CDR3 nucleotides read TGCGCCAGCAGCCGAGGTTACAGCGGGGGGCACGGCTACGAGCAGTACTTC. Amino acids: CASSRGYSGGHGYEQYF.

V is TRBV25-1 and J is TRBJ2-3; perhaps TRBD2 as D (6 bases). CDR3 length: 15 residues. V lost 1 base to trimming and J lost 1 base, with 9 bases between them. Germline assignment: CDR1 MGHDK and CDR2 SYGVNS. CDR3 bases: TGTGCCAGCAGTGAATCAACGGGGGGCACAGATACGCAGTATTTT. Its translation: CASSESTGGTDTQYF.

The chain is built from TRBV10-3 and TRBJ2-3, with 9 bases that match TRBD1. This CDR3 has 13 residues. Germline trimming cut 11 bases from V and 3 bases from J; bases unmatched to any gene: 6. CDR1 and CDR2 (germline): ENHRY, SYGVKD. This chain's CDR3 is CAATGTGTDTQYF. CDR3 in DNA: TGTGCCGCAACCGGGACAGGGACAGATACGCAGTATTTT.

This chain links TRBV2 with TRBJ2-7, with a weak D call TRBD1 (5 bases). The CDR3 spans 15 residues. V was trimmed by 7 bases and J by 0 bases, leaving 16 bases between them. Germline V gene data show CDR1 as SNHLY and CDR2 as FYNNEI. Written as DNA, the CDR3 is TGTGCCAGCACGGCATCGGGCAGGGTCTCCTACGAGCAGTACTTC. It is translated as CASTASGRVSYEQYF.

V is TRBV7-9 and J is TRBJ1-1; no firm D call. Trimming stripped 5 bases from V and 4 bases from J, with 8 bases between. CDR3 length equals 12 residues. The germline CDR1 and CDR2 sequences are SEHNR and FQNEAQ (reference sequence). DNA of the CDR3: TGTGCCAGCAGCGGGGTTGTCACTGAAGCTTTCTTT. Amino acids: CASSGVVTEAFF.

This clonotype was detected only a few times. J is TRBJ2-3 and V is TRBV20-1; TRBD2 matches at 9 bases. Losses at the gene ends were 4 bases for V and 1 base for J; bases not matched to a gene: 6. The CDR3 has 15 amino acids. CDR1 and CDR2 (germline): DFQATT, SNEGSKA (reference sequence). CDR3 residues: CSAKAGGHGTDTQYF. DNA for the CDR3: TGCAGTGCTAAAGCGGGAGGTCACGGCACAGATACGCAGTATTTT.

This clonotype was detected only a few times. The chain links TRBV6-5 to TRBJ1-1, with D tentatively TRBD1 (5 bases). V lost 0 bases, J lost 0 bases, and 11 bases lay in between. The germline V gene encodes CDR1 MNHEY and CDR2 SVGAGI. This CDR3 is 16 amino acids long. The DNA for the CDR3 is TGTGCCAGCAGTTACTCCGAGGGGAAGGTGAACACTGAAGCTTTCTTT. It specifies CASSYSEGKVNTEAFF.

The genes are TRBV9 and TRBJ1-2, with D tentatively TRBD1 (6 bases). The CDR3 extends over 16 amino acids. Germline-derived CDR1 and CDR2 are SGDLS and YYNGEE. V gave up 2 bases and J gave up 0 bases, with 14 bases separating them. CDR3 residues: CASSVDSSGSNYGYTF. CDR3 DNA: TGTGCCAGCAGCGTGGACAGCAGTGGCTCTAACTATGGCTACACCTTC.

V usage is TRBV24-1 and J usage is TRBJ2-1; D unresolved. The V end lost 4 bases, the J end lost 0 bases, and 18 bases lay between the germline ends. CDR1 and CDR2 (germline): KGHDR, SFDVKD. CDR3 length equals 18 residues. CDR3 nucleotide sequence: TGTGCCACCAGTGACTTCCGGCGCGAACAATACTCCTACAATGAGCAGTTCTTC. Its translation: CATSDFRREQYSYNEQFF.

The chain couples TRBV7-9 to TRBJ2-1, with no clear D. The germline V gene encodes CDR1 SEHNR and CDR2 FQNEAQ (reference sequence). The CDR3 contains 17 residues. The germline V and J ends were trimmed by 1 base and 0 bases, with 13 bases remaining between them. CDR3 sequence: CASSLGGSPSSYNEQFF. The CDR3 region has the DNA TGTGCCAGCAGCTTAGGAGGTTCCCCTAGCTCCTACAATGAGCAGTTCTTC. Looking up the rest from reference TRBV7-9 and TRBJ2-1 gives the full variable domain: DTGVSQNPRHKITKRGQNVTFRCDPISEHNRLYWYRQTLGQGPEFLTYFQNEAQLEKSRLLSDRFSAERPKGSFSTLEIQRTEQGDSAMYLCASSLGGSPSSYNEQFFGPGTRLTVL.

This clonotype was detected a few times. This chain joins TRBV6-6 and TRBJ1-5, with TRBD1 identical over 12 bases. CDR3 length: 16 amino acids. V was pared by 0 bases and J by 9 bases, with 6 bases of the junction left unmatched. CDR1 and CDR2 from the germline V gene are MNHNY and SVGAGI (reference sequence). CDR3 in DNA: TGTGCCAGCAGTTACTCGGGACAGGGGGCGGGTCGGCCCCAGCATTTT. This translates into CASSYSGQGAGRPQHF.

The chain carries TRBV27 and TRBJ2-7; D gene unclear. CDR3 length equals 13 residues. Deletions cut 5 bases from V and 2 bases from J, with 10 bases between. Germline V gene sequence: CDR1 MNHEY, CDR2 SMNVEV (reference sequence). The CDR3, as DNA: TGTGCCAGCAGTACCGACGTAGCCTACGAGCAGTACTTC. It encodes CASSTDVAYEQYF.

This sequence joins TRBV15 and TRBJ1-4; D uncertain. V dropped 8 bases and J dropped 0 bases, with 13 bases sitting between them. The CDR3 is 15 residues long. The V gene's germline CDR1 is LNHNV and CDR2 YYDKDF (reference sequence). This CDR3 is CATRGEFATNEKLFF. The DNA of the CDR3 is TGTGCCACCCGTGGGGAATTTGCAACTAATGAAAAACTGTTTTTT.

This clonotype occurred a few times. The chain has TRBV6-4 and TRBJ2-1, with D possibly being TRBD1 (6 bases). This CDR3 comprises 16 residues. Germline values: CDR1 MRHNA, CDR2 SNTAGT. Trimming removed 7 bases at V and 1 base at J, with 17 bases between. The CDR3, as DNA: TGTGCCAGCATAACCCGAGGTAGGGGGTCCTACAATGAGCAGTTCTTC. Translation gives CASITRGRGSYNEQFF.

The chain's CDR3 is CSAPLRGGFLDEQFF. CDR3 bases: TGCAGTGCACCGTTGAGGGGAGGATTCCTCGATGAGCAGTTCTTC. V and J are TRBV20-1 and TRBJ2-1; the D gene is possibly TRBD2 (6 bases). The CDR3 contains 15 residues. With 6 bases removed from V and 8 bases from J, the gap between germline ends came to 23 bases. Germline V gene lookup returns CDR1 DFQATT and CDR2 SNEGSKA (reference sequence).

The chain couples TRBV3-1 to TRBJ2-3, with 8 bases identical to TRBD2. V shed 0 bases, J shed 2 bases, and the junction held 7 bases outside the gene matches. The CDR3 spans 17 residues. Germline values: CDR1 LGHDT, CDR2 YNNKEL (reference sequence). The CDR3 DNA reads as TGTGCCAGCAGCCAAGATACACCAGCGGGAGACACAGATACGCAGTATTTT. Translated: CASSQDTPAGDTDTQYF.

V usage is TRBV9 and J usage is TRBJ2-5; TRBD1 matches 8 bases. The V gene's germline CDR1 is SGDLS and CDR2 YYNGEE. V gave up 0 bases and J gave up 0 bases; unmatched junction bases: 10. CDR3 length equals 18 residues. CDR3 loop: CASSVATGVEMYQETQYF. DNA of the CDR3: TGTGCCAGCAGCGTAGCGACAGGGGTGGAGATGTACCAAGAGACCCAGTACTTC.